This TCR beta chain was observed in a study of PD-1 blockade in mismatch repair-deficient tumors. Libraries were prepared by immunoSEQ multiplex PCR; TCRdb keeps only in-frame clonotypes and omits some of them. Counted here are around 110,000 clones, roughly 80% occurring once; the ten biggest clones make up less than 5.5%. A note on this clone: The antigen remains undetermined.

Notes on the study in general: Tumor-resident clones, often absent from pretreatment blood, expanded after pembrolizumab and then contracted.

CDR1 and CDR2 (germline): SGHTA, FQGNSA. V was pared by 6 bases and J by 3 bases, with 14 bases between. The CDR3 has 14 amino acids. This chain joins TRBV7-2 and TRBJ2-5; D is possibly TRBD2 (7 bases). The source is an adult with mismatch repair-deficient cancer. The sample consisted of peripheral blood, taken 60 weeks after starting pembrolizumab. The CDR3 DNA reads TGTGCCAGCAGGGAGGGGGGGGCTAAAGAGACCCAGTACTTC. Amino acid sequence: CASREGGAKETQYF. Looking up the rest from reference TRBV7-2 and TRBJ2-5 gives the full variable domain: GAGVSQSPSNKVTEKGKDVELRCDPISGHTALYWYRQSLGQGLEFLIYFQGNSAPDKSGLPSDRFSAERTGGSVSTLTIQRTQQEDSAVYLCASREGGAKETQYFGPGTRLLVL.